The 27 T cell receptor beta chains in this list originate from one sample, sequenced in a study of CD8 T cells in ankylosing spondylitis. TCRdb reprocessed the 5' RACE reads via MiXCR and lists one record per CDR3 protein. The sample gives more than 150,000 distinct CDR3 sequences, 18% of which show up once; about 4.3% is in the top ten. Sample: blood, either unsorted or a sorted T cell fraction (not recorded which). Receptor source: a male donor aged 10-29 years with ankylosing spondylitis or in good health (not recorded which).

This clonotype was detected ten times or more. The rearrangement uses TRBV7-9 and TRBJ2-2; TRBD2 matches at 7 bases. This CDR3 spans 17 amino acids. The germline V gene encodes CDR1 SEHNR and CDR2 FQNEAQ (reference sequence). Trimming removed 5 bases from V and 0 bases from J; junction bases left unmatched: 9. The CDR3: CASSQRASGANTGELFF. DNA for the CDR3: TGTGCCAGCAGCCAGCGGGCTAGCGGAGCGAACACCGGGGAGCTGTTTTTT.

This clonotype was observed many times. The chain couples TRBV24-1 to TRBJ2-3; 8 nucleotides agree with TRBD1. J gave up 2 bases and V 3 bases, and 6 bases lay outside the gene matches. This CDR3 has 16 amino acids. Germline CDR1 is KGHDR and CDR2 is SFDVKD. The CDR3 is CATSDRDRGDTDTQYF. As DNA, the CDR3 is TGTGCCACCAGTGATCGTGACAGGGGAGACACAGATACGCAGTATTTT.

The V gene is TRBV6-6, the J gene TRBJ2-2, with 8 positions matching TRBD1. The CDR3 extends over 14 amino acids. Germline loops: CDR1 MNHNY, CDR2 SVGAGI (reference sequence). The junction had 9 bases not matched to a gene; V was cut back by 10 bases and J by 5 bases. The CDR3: CATAETGETGELFF. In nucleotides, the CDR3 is TGTGCCACGGCCGAGACAGGGGAAACCGGGGAGCTGTTTTTT.

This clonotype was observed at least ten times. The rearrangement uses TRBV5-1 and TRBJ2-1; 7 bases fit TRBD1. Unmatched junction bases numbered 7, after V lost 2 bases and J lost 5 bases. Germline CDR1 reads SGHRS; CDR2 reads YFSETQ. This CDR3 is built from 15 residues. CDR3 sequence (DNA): TGCGCCAGCAGCTTCGACAGGGCTGTGGACAATGAGCAGTTCTTC. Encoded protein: CASSFDRAVDNEQFF.

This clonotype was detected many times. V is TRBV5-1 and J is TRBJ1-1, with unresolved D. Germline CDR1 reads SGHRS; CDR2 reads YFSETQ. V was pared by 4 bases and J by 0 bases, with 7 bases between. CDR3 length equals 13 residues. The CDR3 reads CASSPGLNTEAFF. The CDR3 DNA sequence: TGCGCCAGCAGCCCCGGGTTGAACACTGAAGCTTTCTTT.

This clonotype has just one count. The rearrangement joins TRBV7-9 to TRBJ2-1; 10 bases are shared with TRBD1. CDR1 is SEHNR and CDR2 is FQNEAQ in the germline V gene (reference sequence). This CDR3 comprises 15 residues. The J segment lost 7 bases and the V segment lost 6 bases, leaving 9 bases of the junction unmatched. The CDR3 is CASSSSGQGQNEQFF. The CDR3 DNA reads TGTGCCAGCAGTTCCTCGGGACAGGGGCAAAATGAGCAGTTCTTC.

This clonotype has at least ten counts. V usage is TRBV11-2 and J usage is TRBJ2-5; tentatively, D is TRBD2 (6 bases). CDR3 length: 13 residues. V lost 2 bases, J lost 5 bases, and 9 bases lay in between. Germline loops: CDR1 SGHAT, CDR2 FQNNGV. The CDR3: CASSLRGGETQYF. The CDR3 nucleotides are TGTGCCAGCAGCTTAAGAGGAGGGGAGACCCAGTACTTC.

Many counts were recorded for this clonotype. Written as DNA, the CDR3 is TGTGCCAGCACGGATCGGACTAGCGGGAGGGCCGGTGAGCAGTTCTTC. Amino acid sequence: CASTDRTSGRAGEQFF. The chain combines TRBV12-3 or TRBV12-4 with TRBJ2-1; 15 nucleotides agree with TRBD2. The CDR3 is 16 amino acids. Unmatched junction bases numbered 10, after V lost 7 bases and J lost 9 bases.

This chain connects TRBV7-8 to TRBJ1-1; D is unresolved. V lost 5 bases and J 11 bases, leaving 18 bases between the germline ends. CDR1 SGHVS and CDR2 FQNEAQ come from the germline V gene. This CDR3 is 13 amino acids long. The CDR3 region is CASSRTGPQKAFF. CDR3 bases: TGTGCCAGCAGCCGGACCGGGCCCCAGAAGGCTTTCTTT.

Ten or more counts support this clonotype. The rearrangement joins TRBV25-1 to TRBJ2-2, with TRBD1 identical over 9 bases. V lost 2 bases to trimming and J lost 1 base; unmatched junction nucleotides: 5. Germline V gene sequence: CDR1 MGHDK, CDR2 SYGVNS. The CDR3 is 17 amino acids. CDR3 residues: CASSEDGTGWNTGELFF. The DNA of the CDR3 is TGTGCCAGCAGTGAAGACGGGACAGGGTGGAACACCGGGGAGCTGTTTTTT. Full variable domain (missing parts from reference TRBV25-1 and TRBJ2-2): EADIYQTPRYLVIGTGKKITLECSQTMGHDKMYWYQQDPGMELHLIHYSYGVNSTEKGDLSSESTVSRIRTEHFPLTLESARPSHTSQYLCASSEDGTGWNTGELFFGEGSRLTVL.

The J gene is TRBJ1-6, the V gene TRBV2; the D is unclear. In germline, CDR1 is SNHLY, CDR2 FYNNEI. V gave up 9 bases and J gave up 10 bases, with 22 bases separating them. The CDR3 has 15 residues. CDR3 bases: TGTGCCAGTGTGAGGGCAGTCGGAATCTCGTCACCCCTCCACTTT. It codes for CASVRAVGISSPLHF.

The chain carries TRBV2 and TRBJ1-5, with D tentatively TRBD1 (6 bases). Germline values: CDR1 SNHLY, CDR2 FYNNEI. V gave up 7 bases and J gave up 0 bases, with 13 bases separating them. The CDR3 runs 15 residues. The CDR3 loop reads CASKGGHLSNQPQHF. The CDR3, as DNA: TGTGCCAGCAAAGGGGGTCACCTTAGCAATCAGCCCCAGCATTTT.

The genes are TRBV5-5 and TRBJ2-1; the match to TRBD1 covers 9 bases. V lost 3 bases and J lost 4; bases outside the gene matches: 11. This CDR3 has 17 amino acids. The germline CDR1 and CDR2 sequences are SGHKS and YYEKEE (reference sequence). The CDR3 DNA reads TGTGCCAGCAGCTCGTCAACCCCGGGACAGGGATACAATGAGCAGTTCTTC. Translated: CASSSSTPGQGYNEQFF.

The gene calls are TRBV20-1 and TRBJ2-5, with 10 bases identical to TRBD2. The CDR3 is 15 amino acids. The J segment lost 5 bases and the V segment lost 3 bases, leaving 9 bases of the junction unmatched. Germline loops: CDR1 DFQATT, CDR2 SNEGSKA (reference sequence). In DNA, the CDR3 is TGCAGTGCTAGTAGGGCTAGCGGGAGAATGGAGACCCAGTACTTC. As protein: CSASRASGRMETQYF.

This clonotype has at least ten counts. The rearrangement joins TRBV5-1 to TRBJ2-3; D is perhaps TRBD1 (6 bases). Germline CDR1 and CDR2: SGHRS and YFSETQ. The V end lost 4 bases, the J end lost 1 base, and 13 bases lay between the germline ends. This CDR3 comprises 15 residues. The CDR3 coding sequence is TGCGCCAGCAGCCCCGGACAGAGGGGCACAGATACGCAGTATTTT. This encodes CASSPGQRGTDTQYF.

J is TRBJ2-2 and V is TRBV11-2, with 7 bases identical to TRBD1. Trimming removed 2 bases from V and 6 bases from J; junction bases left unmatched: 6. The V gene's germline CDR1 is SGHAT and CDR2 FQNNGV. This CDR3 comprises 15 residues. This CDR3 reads CASSLWDSTAGELFF. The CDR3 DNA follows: TGTGCCAGCAGCTTATGGGACAGCACCGCCGGGGAGCTGTTTTTT.

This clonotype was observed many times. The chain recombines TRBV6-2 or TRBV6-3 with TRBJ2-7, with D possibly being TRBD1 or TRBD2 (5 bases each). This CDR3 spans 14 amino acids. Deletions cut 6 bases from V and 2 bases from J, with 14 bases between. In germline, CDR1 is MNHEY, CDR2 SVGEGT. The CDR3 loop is CASSQTGTAYEQYF. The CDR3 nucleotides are TGTGCCAGCAGCCAAACCGGGACGGCCTACGAGCAGTACTTC.

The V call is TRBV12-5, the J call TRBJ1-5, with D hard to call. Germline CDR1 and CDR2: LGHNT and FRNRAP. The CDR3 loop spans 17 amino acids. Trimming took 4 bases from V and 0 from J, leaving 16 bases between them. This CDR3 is CASGSYTKMDSNQPQHF. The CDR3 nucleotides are TGTGCTAGTGGTTCATACACGAAAATGGATAGCAATCAGCCCCAGCATTTT.

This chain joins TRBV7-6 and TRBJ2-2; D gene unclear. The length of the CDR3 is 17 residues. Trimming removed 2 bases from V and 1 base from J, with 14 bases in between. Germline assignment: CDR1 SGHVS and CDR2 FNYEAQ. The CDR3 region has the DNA TGTGCCAGCAGCTTAATCGTAGCTATCGAGAACACCGGGGAGCTGTTTTTT. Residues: CASSLIVAIENTGELFF.

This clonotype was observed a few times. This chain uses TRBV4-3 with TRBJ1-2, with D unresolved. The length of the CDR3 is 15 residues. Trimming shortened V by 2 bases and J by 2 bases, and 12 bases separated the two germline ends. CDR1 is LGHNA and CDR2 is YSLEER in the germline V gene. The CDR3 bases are TGCGCCAGCAGCCAACTAGGACGACCGAACTATGGCTACACCTTC. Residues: CASSQLGRPNYGYTF.

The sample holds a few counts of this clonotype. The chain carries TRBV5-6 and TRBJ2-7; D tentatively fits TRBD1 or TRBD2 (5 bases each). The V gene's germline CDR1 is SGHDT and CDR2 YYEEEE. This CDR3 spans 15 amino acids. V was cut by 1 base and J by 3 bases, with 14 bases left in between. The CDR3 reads CASSLQGRWIYEQYF. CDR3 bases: TGTGCCAGCAGCTTGCAGGGACGGTGGATCTACGAGCAGTACTTC.

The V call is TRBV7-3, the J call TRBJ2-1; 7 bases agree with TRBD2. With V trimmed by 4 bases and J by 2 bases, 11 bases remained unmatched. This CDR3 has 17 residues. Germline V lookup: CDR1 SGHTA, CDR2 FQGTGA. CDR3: CASSSPQAGVPYNEQFF. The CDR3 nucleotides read TGTGCCAGCAGCTCCCCCCAGGCGGGAGTCCCCTACAATGAGCAGTTCTTC.

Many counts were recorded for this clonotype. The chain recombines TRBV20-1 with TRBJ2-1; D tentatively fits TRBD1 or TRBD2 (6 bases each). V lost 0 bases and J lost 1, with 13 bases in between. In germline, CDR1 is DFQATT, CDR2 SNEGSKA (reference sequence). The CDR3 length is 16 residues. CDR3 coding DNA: TGCAGTGCTAGAGATTCTGGCGGGACATCCTACAATGAGCAGTTCTTC. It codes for CSARDSGGTSYNEQFF.

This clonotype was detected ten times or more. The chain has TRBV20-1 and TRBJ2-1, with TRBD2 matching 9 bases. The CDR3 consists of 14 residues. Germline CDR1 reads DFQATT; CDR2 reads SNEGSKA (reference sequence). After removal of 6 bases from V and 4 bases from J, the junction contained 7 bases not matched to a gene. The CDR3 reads CSATGLAVYNEQFF. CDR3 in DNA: TGCAGTGCCACGGGACTAGCAGTTTACAATGAGCAGTTCTTC.

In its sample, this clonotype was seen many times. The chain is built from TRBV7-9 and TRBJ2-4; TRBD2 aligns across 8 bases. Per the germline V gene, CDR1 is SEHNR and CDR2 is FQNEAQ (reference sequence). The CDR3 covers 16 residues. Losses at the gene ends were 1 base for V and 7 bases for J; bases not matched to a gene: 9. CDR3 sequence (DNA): TGTGCCAGCAGCTTAGATGTCGGACTAGCTTGGAACATTCAGTACTTC. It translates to CASSLDVGLAWNIQYF. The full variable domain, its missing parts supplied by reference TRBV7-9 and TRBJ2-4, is DTGVSQNPRHKITKRGQNVTFRCDPISEHNRLYWYRQTLGQGPEFLTYFQNEAQLEKSRLLSDRFSAERPKGSFSTLEIQRTEQGDSAMYLCASSLDVGLAWNIQYFGAGTRLSVL.

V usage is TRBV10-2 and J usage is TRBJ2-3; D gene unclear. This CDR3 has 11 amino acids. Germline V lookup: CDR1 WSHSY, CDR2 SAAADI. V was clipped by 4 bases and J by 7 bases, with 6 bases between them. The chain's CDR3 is CASSVSYTQYF. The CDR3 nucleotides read TGCGCCAGCAGTGTCAGCTATACGCAGTATTTT.

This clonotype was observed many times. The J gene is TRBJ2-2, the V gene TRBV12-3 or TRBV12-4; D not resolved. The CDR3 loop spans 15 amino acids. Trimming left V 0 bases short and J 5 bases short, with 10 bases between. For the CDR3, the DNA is TGTGCCAGCAGTTTAGCTGGCGTCCAAACCGGGGAGCTGTTTTTT. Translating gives CASSLAGVQTGELFF.